This T cell receptor (beta chain) was found in a study of lymphopenia after photon versus proton radiotherapy. Study-level findings and limits: In patients who died, overall survival fell as post-nadir TCR diversity dropped more. Proton therapy kept repertoires fairly stable, unlike photons, which gained effector/memory cells.

TCRdb keeps only in-frame clones here, not all; method: immunoSEQ multiplex PCR. The data show approximately 80,000 clones, with about 83% seen just once and 1.3% to 1.5% held by the top ten. Remarks on this clone: The antigen is undetermined.

CDR1 is GTSNPN and CDR2 is SVGIG in the germline V gene (reference sequence). Unmatched junction bases numbered 9, after V lost 5 bases and J lost 4 bases. The CDR3 is made up of 14 amino acids. This chain uses TRBV30 with TRBJ2-3; 7 nucleotides align to TRBD2. The receptor was derived from a man between 60 and 70 years old with pancreatic cancer. The specimen was peripheral blood, collected from a patient treated with proton-based radiotherapy. The CDR3 coding sequence is TGTGCCTGGGCGGGCGGGAGACCCCCAGATACGCAGTATTTT. Its protein is CAWAGGRPPDTQYF.